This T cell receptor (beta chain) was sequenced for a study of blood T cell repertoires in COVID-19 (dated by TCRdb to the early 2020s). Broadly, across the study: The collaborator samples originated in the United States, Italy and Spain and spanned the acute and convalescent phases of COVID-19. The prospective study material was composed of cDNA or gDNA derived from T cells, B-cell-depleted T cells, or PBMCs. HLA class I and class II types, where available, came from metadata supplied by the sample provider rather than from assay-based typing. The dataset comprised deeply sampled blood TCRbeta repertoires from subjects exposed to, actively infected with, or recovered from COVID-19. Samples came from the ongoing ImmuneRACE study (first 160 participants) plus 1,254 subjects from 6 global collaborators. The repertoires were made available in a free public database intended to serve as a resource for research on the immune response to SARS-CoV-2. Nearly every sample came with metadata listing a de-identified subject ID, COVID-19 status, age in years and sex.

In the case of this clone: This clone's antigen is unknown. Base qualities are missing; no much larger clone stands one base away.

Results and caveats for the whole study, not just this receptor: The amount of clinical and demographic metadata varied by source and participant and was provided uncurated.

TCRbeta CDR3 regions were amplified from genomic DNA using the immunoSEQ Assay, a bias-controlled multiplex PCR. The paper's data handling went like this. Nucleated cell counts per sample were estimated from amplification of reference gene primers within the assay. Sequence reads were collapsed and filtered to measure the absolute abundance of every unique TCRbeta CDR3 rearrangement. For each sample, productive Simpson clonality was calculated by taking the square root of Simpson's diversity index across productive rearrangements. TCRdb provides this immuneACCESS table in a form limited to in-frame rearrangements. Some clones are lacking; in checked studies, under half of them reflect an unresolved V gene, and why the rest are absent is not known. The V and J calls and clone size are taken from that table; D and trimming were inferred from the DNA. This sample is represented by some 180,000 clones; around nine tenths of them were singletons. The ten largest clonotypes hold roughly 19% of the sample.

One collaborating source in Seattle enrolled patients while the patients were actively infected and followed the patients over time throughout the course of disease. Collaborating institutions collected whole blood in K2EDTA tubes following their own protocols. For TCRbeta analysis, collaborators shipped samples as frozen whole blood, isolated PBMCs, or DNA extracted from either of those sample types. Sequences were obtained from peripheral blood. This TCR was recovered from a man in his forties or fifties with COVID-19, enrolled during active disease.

The nucleotides are TGTGCCAGCTCACAAACTCGACTAGCGGGGGGAGAGCAGTACTTC. This is translated as CASSQTRLAGGEQYF. The rearrangement joined TRBV18 to TRBJ2-7, with 13 central nucleotides matching TRBD2. CDR1 KGHSH and CDR2 LQKENI were looked up in the germline V gene. V has 4 bases trimmed and J has 7 bases trimmed; junction bases matching no gene number 7. CDR3 length: 15 amino acids, cysteine to phenylalanine. The entry retains the CDR3 DNA only, 45 bases that are in frame from base 1.